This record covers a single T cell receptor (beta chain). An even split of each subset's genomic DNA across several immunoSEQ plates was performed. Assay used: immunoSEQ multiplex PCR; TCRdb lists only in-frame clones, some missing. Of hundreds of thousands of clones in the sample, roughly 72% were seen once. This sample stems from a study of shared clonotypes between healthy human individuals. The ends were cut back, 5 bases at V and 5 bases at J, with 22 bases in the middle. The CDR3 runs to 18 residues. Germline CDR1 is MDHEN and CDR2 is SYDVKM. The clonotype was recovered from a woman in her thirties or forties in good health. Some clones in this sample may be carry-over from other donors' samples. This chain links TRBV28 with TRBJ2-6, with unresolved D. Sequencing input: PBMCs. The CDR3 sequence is CASSPHTLTQSRANVLTF. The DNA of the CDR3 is TGTGCCAGCAGTCCCCACACTCTGACACAAAGTCGGGCCAACGTCCTGACTTTC.